The clone carrying this T cell receptor (beta chain) was counted once. The data were taken from a study of blood T cell repertoires in COVID-19. Overall study context: The study drew acute and convalescent COVID-19 samples from the United States, Italy and Spain. Sources were T cells, B-cell-depleted T cells, or PBMCs; the material itself was cDNA or gDNA.

Per the original methods: Amplification from reference gene primers served as the basis for estimated nucleated cell counts. The table came from immunoSEQ multiplex PCR; TCRdb's copy has only in-frame clones and leaves some out. The DNA was the basis for D and trimming; V, J and clone size are from that table. The top ten hold less than 5.5% of the sample, which has more than 110,000 clones, roughly 90% seen once. Cohort assignment relied on participant-reported clinical history. The sequence derives from a man aged 45-60 years who had recovered from COVID-19. Sequencing was performed on PBMCs or T cells enriched from blood (not recorded which).

The CDR3: CASSATGLGANVLTF. The DNA of the CDR3 is TGTGCCAGCAGCGCAACAGGGCTCGGGGCCAACGTCCTGACTTTC. J is TRBJ2-6 and V is TRBV11-2; the D gene is possibly TRBD1 (6 bases). The CDR3 runs to 15 residues. The germline CDR1 and CDR2 sequences are SGHAT and FQNNGV. Trimming removed 5 bases at V and 4 bases at J, with 12 bases between.